This T cell receptor (beta chain) originates from a study of neoadjuvant nivolumab and ipilimumab in lung cancer. General study findings and limits: Compared with tumor-adjacent uninvolved lung, resected tumors showed greater richness and clonality. Only two of four nivolumab-treated tumors gained richness and clonality by surgery. Pretherapy blood TCR richness correlated positively with resected tumor richness.

Concerning this clone: What it binds is not known.

Some clones are missing from TCRdb's copy, which holds only in-frame ones; the method was immunoSEQ multiplex PCR. This sample has around 13,000 clones, with roughly 70% found just once. Germline values: CDR1 SQVTM, CDR2 ANQGSEA. This CDR3 has 14 residues. Trimming cost V 2 bases and J 0 bases, with 11 bases left between them. This clonotype originated in an adult with non-small cell lung cancer. Sequences were derived from peripheral blood, sampled after neoadjuvant nivolumab, alone or with ipilimumab, at or shortly before surgery. The J gene is TRBJ2-7, the V gene TRBV29-1, with a tentative D call TRBD2 (5 bases). The CDR3 DNA sequence: TGCAGCGTTGAAAGCGGAACAAGCTCCTACGAGCAGTACTTC. Its translation is CSVESGTSSYEQYF.